This T cell receptor beta chain appears in the sequencing data of a study of neurological immune-mediated disorders. The study's findings and limits: HTLV-1-associated myelopathy had the most TCR clonal expansion, while multiple sclerosis had the least, a level that fell below healthy controls.

Trimming cost V 5 bases and J 0 bases; bases outside gene matches: 1. The germline V gene has CDR1 ENHRY and CDR2 SYGVKD. The CDR3 runs to 13 residues. TCRdb re-called the 5' RACE reads through MiXCR, storing one row per CDR3 protein. The sample lists about 58,000 distinct CDR3 sequences, 3% to 3.5% seen once, with 6% to 8.5% in the top ten. This clonotype showed up many times. No antigen is known for it. Material: PBMCs. This receptor was obtained from a woman aged 55 to 70 with multiple sclerosis. The chain carries TRBV10-3 and TRBJ2-7; 7 nucleotides line up with TRBD2. CDR3 nucleotide sequence: TGTGCCATCAGTAGGGAGGGCTCCTACGAGCAGTACTTC. Its translation is CAISREGSYEQYF.